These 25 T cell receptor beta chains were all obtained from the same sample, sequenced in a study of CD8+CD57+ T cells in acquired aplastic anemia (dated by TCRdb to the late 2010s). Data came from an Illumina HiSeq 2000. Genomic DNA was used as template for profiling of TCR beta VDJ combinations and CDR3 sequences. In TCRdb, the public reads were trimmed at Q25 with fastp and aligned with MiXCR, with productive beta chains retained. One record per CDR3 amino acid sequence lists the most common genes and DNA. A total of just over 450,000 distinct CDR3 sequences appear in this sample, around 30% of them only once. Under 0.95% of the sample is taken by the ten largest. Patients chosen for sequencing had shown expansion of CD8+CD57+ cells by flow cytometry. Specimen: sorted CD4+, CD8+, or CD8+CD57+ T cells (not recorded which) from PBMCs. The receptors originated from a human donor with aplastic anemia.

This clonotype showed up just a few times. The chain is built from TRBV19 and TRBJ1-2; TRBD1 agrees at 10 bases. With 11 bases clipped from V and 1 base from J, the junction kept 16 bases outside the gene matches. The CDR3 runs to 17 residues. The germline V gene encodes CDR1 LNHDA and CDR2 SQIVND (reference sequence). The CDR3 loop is CAWSRGLGQGFNYGYTF. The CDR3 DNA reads TGTGCCTGGAGCCGGGGGTTGGGACAGGGGTTTAACTATGGCTACACCTTC.

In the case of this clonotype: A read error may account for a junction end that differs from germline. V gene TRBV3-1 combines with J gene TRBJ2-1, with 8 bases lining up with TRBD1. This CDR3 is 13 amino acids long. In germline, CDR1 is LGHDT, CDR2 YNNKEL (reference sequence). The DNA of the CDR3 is TGTGTCAGCAGCCGCGGGACAGGCAATGAGCAGTTCTTC. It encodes CVSSRGTGNEQFF.

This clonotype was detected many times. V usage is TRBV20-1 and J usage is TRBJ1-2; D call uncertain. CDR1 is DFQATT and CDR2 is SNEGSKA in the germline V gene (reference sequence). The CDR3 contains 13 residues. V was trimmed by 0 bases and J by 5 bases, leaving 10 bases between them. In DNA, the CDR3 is TGCAGTGCTAGAGATTCAGTAGGTTATGGCTACACCTTC. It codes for CSARDSVGYGYTF.

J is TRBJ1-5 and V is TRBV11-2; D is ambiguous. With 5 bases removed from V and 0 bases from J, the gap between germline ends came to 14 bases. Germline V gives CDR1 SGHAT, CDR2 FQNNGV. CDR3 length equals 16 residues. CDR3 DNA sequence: TGTGCCAGCAGCGCCGAAGGGCCGTATAGCAATCAGCCCCAGCATTTT. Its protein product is CASSAEGPYSNQPQHF.

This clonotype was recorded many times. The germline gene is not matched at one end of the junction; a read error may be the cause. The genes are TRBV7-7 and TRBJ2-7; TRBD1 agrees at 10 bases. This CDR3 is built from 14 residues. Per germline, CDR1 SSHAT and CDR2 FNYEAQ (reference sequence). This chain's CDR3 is CASSTDGTGAEQYF. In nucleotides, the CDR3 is TGTGCTAGCAGCACGGACGGGACAGGGGCCGAGCAGTACTTC.

The CDR3 protein is CASSQPSGGNYEQYF. The CDR3 DNA sequence: TGTGCCAGCAGCCAACCTAGCGGGGGAAACTACGAGCAGTACTTC. The chain joins TRBV4-2 to TRBJ2-7; TRBD2 matches 10 bases. Germline V CDR1 and CDR2: LGHNA, YNFKEQ. The CDR3 extends over 15 amino acids. After removal of 2 bases from V and 3 bases from J, the junction contained 4 bases not matched to a gene.

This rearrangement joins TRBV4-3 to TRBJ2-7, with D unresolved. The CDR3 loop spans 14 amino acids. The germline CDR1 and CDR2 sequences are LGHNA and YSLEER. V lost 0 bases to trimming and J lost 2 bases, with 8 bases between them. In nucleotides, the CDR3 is TGCGCCAGCAGCCAAGACAGAGAGACCTACGAGCAGTACTTC. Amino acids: CASSQDRETYEQYF.

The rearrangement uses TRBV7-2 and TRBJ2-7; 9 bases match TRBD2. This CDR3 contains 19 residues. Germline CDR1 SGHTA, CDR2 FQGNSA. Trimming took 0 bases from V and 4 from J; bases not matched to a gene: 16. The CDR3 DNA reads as TGTGCCAGCAGCTTAGCGGCCCTGAGACTAGCGGAGAACCAGTACGAGCAGTACTTC. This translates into CASSLAALRLAENQYEQYF.

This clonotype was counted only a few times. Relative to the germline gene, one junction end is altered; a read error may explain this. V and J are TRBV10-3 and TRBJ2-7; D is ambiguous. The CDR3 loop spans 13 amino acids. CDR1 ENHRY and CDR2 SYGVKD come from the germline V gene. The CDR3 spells CASSWSDPYEQYF. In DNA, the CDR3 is TGTGCCAGCAGTTGGAGCGATCCCTACGAGCAGTACTTC.

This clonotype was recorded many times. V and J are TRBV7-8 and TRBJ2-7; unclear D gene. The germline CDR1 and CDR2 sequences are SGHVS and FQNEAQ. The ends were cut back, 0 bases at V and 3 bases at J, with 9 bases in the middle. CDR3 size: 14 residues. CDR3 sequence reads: CASSLAGTDYEQYF. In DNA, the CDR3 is TGTGCCAGCAGCTTAGCGGGCACAGACTACGAGCAGTACTTC. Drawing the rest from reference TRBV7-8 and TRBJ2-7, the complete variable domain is GAGVSQSPRYKVAKRGQDVALRCDPISGHVSLFWYQQALGQGPEFLTYFQNEAQLDKSGLPSDRFFAERPEGSVSTLKIQRTQQEDSAVYLCASSLAGTDYEQYFGPGTRLTVT.

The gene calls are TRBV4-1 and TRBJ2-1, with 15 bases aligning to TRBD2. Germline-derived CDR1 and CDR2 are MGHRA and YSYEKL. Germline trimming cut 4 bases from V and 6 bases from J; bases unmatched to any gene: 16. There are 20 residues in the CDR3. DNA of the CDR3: TGCGCCAGCAGCCCTCACCAAGGCGGACTAGCGGGGGGGCAAGGCAATGAGCAGTTCTTC. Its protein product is CASSPHQGGLAGGQGNEQFF.

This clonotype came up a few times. DNA for the CDR3: TGTGCCAGCTCCCCGTCCAGGGGGGTAGCCTTGAACACTGAAGCTTTCTTT. Its translation is CASSPSRGVALNTEAFF. The rearrangement joins TRBV9 to TRBJ1-1, with 7 positions matching TRBD1. The CDR3 covers 17 residues. The germline V gene encodes CDR1 SGDLS and CDR2 YYNGEE. V shed 7 bases, J shed 0 bases, and the junction held 15 bases outside the gene matches.

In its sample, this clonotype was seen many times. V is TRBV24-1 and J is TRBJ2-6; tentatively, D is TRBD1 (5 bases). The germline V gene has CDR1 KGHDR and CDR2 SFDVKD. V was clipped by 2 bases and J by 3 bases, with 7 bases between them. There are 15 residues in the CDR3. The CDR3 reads CATSDSGIGANVLTF. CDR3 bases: TGTGCCACCAGTGATTCAGGGATTGGGGCCAACGTCCTGACTTTC.

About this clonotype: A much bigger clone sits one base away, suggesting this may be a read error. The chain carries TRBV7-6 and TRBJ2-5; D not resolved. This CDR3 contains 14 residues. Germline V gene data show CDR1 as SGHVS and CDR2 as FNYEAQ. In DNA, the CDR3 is TGTACCAGCAGCCCCGCGGCTACCGGCGAGACCCAGTACTTC. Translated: CTSSPAATGETQYF.

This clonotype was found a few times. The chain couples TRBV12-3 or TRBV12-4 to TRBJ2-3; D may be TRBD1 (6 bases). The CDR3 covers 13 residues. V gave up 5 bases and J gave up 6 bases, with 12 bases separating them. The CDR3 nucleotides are TGTGCCAGCAGTCCTCTTAGGGGGGATACGCAGTATTTT. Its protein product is CASSPLRGDTQYF.

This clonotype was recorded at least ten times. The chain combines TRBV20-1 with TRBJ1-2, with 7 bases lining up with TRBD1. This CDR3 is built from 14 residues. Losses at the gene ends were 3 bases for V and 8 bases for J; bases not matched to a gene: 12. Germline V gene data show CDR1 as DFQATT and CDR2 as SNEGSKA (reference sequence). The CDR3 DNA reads TGCAGTGCTAGCGTTAAGACAGGGTACTGGGGCTACACCTTC. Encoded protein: CSASVKTGYWGYTF.

CDR3 loop: CSARGQGEWNEQFF. The CDR3 nucleotides are TGCAGTGCTAGAGGACAGGGAGAGTGGAATGAGCAGTTCTTC. The rearrangement links TRBV20-1 to TRBJ2-1; TRBD1 agrees at 7 bases. Germline CDR1 DFQATT, CDR2 SNEGSKA (reference sequence). This CDR3 has 14 amino acids. V shed 1 base, J shed 7 bases, and the junction held 7 bases outside the gene matches.

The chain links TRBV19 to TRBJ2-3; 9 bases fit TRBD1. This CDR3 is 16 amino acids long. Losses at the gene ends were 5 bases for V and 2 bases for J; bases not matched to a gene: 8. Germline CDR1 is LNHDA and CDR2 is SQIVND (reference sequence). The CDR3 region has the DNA TGTGCCAGTAGTCCCAGGGGACAGGGAAACACAGATACGCAGTATTTT. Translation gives CASSPRGQGNTDTQYF.

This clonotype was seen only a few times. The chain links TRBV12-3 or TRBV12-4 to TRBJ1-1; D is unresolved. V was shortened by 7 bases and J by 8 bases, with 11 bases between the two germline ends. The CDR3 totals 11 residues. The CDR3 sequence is CASKSLVEAFF. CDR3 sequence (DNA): TGTGCCAGCAAGTCCTTGGTCGAAGCTTTCTTT.

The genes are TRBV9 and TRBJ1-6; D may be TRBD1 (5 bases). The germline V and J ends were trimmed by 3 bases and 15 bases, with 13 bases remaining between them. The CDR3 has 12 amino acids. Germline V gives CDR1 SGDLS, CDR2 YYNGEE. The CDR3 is CASSGGTQILHF. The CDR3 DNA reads TGTGCCAGCAGCGGCGGGACCCAAATCCTCCACTTT.

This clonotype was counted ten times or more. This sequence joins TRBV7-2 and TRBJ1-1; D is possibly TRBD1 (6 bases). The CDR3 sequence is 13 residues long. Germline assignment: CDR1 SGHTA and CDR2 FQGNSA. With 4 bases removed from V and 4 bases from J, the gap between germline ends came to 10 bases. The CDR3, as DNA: TGTGCCAGCAGCTCGATGGACAGCACTGAAGCTTTCTTT. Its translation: CASSSMDSTEAFF. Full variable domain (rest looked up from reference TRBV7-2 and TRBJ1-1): GAGVSQSPSNKVTEKGKDVELRCDPISGHTALYWYRQSLGQGLEFLIYFQGNSAPDKSGLPSDRFSAERTGGSVSTLTIQRTQQEDSAVYLCASSSMDSTEAFFGQGTRLTVV.

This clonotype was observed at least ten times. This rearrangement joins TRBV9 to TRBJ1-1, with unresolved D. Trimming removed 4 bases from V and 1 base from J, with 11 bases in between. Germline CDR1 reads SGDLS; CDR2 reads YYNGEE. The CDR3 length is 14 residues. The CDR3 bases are TGTGCCAGCAGCCCAGTCTTCCGGAACACTGAAGCTTTCTTT. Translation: CASSPVFRNTEAFF.

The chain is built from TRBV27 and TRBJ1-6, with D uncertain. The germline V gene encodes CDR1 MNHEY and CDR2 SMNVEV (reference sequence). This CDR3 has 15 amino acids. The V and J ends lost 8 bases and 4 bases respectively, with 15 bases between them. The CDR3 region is CASHGGRAYNSPLHF. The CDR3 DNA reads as TGTGCCAGCCATGGCGGGAGGGCATATAATTCACCCCTCCACTTT.

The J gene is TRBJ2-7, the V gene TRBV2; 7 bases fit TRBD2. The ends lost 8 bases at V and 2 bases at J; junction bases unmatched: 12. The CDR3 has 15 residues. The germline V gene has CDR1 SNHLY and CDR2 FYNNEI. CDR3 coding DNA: TGTGCCAGCTCACCACCGGGGAGGGATACCTACGAGCAGTACTTC. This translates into CASSPPGRDTYEQYF.

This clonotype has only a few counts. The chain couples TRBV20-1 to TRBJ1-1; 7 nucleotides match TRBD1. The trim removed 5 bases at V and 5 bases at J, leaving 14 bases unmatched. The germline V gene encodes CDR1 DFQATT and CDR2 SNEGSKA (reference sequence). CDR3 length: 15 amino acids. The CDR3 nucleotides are TGCAGTGCTCACAAAGCTCCGGGACAGCTAACTGAAGCTTTCTTT. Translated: CSAHKAPGQLTEAFF.